Below are 27 T cell receptor delta chains sequenced from a single sample in a study of Vδ1+ human thymocytes. Study outcomes and limitations: Thymic TRG and TRD repertoires appeared highly polyclonal, with Gaussian CDR3 length distributions.

Their antigens remain unidentified. Extracted RNA was reverse transcribed into cDNA. The CDR3 regions were amplified by multiplex PCR from V-gene primers to a constant-region primer. TCRdb called clones from the multiplex PCR reads again using CATT. The table lists roughly 56,000 delta-chain clones, more than 13% of them singletons, with 0.3% to 0.45% in the top ten. Input material: Vdelta1+ gamma-delta thymocytes from the thymus. Subset of the sample: FACS-sorted CD3+ TCRalphabeta- TCRVdelta1+ TCRVdelta2- thymocytes. The receptors come from a girl less than two years old who had congenital heart surgery.

Regarding this clone: At the DNA level, this CDR3 is encoded by other sequences in the same sample as well. This chain links TRDV1 with TRDJ1; D is unclear. CDR3 length: 11 residues. Trimming removed 9 bases from V and 0 bases from J, with 5 bases in between. The germline V gene encodes CDR1 TSWWSYY and CDR2 QGS. Here the CDR3 DNA reads TGTGCTCTCCGCTACACCGATAAACTCATCTTT. It is translated as CALRYTDKLIF.

This clone was counted a few times. V is TRDV1 and J is TRDJ1, with 10 nucleotides matching TRDD3. V shed 0 bases and J 4 bases; nucleotides not matched to a gene: 20. Germline CDR1 reads TSWWSYY; CDR2 reads QGS. This CDR3 is 21 amino acids long. As DNA, the CDR3 is TGTGCTCTTGGGGAACTACAGGTCCTACCGGGGGATACGCTTAGGGTCGATAAACTCATCTTT. Protein product: CALGELQVLPGDTLRVDKLIF.

This clone turned up a few times. The V and J genes are TRDV2 and TRDJ1; 8 bases line up with TRDD3. The V gene end was trimmed by 3 bases and the J gene end by 0 bases; junction bases not matched to a gene: 23. From germline, CDR1 is GEAIGNYY and CDR2 EKD. This CDR3 region has 21 residues. DNA of the CDR3: TGTGCCTGTGACTCCTCTTTTTCATACTGGGGGCTCGGGAAGTACACCGATAAACTCATCTTT. Translated, it gives CACDSSFSYWGLGKYTDKLIF.

This clone appeared a few times. This chain links TRDV1 with TRDJ1; D is perhaps TRDD2 (5 bases). Germline V gene lookup returns CDR1 TSWWSYY and CDR2 QGS. CDR3 length: 19 residues. V was shortened by 2 bases and J by 3 bases, with 25 bases between the two germline ends. The CDR3 nucleotides read TGTGCTCTTGGGGAAGGTCGGAACCTACGAGGGCCACGGGCCGATAAACTCATCTTT. It yields the protein CALGEGRNLRGPRADKLIF.

Regarding this clone: At one end the junction does not follow the germline gene, possibly because of a read error. This CDR3 is also generated by other DNA sequences in the sample. J is TRDJ1 and V is TRDV1, with 13 nucleotides matching TRDD3. Per germline, CDR1 TSWWSYY and CDR2 QGS. The CDR3 consists of 21 residues. CDR3 DNA sequence: TGTGCCCTTGGGGAGGTTCCTAACTGGGGGATACGCGGAATCCGGGCCGATAAACTCATCTTT. This translates into CALGEVPNWGIRGIRADKLIF.

The rearrangement links TRDV1 to TRDJ1; D is perhaps TRDD3 (6 bases). Trimming left V 3 bases short and J 0 bases short, with 23 bases between. The CDR3 is made up of 19 amino acids. CDR1 is TSWWSYY, CDR2 QGS, per germline. Here the CDR3 DNA reads TGTGCTCTTGGGGACCGCACTTATAAACTGGGTCCGTACACCGATAAACTCATCTTT. Protein: CALGDRTYKLGPYTDKLIF.

To note about this clone: One end of the junction does not line up with germline, which may come from a read error. The rearrangement uses TRDV1 and TRDJ1; 9 bases line up with TRDD3. Germline V lookup: CDR1 TSWWSYY, CDR2 QGS. The CDR3 spans 19 residues. The CDR3: CALGELVRTGGRKNDKPIF. In DNA form, the CDR3 reads TGTGCTCTTGGGGAACTAGTACGTACTGGGGGAAGGAAGAACGATAAACCCATCTTT.

The chain joins TRDV1 to TRDJ1, with 9 bases that match TRDD3. Germline lookup yields CDR1 TSWWSYY and CDR2 QGS. The J segment lost 2 bases and the V segment lost 2 bases, leaving 27 bases of the junction unmatched. The CDR3 totals 23 residues. CDR3 sequence reads: CALGERSGDWTAYWGRMTDKLIF. The CDR3 DNA is TGTGCTCTTGGGGAAAGATCGGGGGATTGGACGGCGTACTGGGGGAGGATGACCGATAAACTCATCTTT.

The V and J genes are TRDV3 and TRDJ1; 13 nucleotides align to TRDD3. The V gene's germline CDR1 is TVYSNPD and CDR2 GDNSRS (reference sequence). The ends lost 4 bases at V and 5 bases at J; junction bases unmatched: 22. This CDR3 region has 19 residues. The CDR3 here is CASLPISLNWGIRLDKLIF. In nucleotides, the CDR3 is TGTGCCTCCCTTCCTATATCCCTGAACTGGGGGATACGCCTGGATAAACTCATCTTT.

There are a few counts of this clone. This chain connects TRDV1 to TRDJ1, with 7 bases lining up with TRDD3. The CDR3 consists of 24 residues. Germline CDR1 is TSWWSYY and CDR2 is QGS. J gave up 0 bases and V 3 bases, and 31 bases lay outside the gene matches. The CDR3 nucleotides read TGTGCTCTTGGGGACCAACCCTATCCGGCTGGGGGGCCCCTAACCGACCGGGACACCGATAAACTCATCTTT. Translation: CALGDQPYPAGGPLTDRDTDKLIF.

V is TRDV1 and J is TRDJ1; 7 nucleotides line up with TRDD3. The CDR3 is made up of 19 amino acids. V gave up 5 bases and J gave up 0 bases; unmatched junction bases: 18. Germline CDR1 TSWWSYY, CDR2 QGS. CDR3 sequence reads: CALGPPLSWGFKYTDKLIF. CDR3 nucleotides: TGTGCTCTTGGGCCCCCCCTATCCTGGGGGTTCAAGTACACCGATAAACTCATCTTT.

The chain links TRDV1 to TRDJ1, with D perhaps TRDD3 (5 bases). The CDR3 covers 14 residues. The V gene's germline CDR1 is TSWWSYY and CDR2 QGS. The V end was cut by 2 bases, the J end by 3 bases, with 10 bases between. The CDR3 loop is CALGESRDPDKLIF. As DNA, the CDR3 is TGTGCTCTTGGGGAAAGTAGGGATCCCGATAAACTCATCTTT.

This clone was seen more than once but under ten times. The rearrangement joins TRDV1 to TRDJ1, with a tentative D call TRDD3 (6 bases). The ends were cut back, 2 bases at V and 3 bases at J, with 28 bases in the middle. Per germline, CDR1 TSWWSYY and CDR2 QGS. The CDR3 is made up of 20 amino acids. In DNA form, the CDR3 reads TGTGCTCTTGGGGAAATTGGTTCCGTGGGGATTCTCCAGGCGGCCGATAAACTCATCTTT. This sequence encodes CALGEIGSVGILQAADKLIF.

The J gene is TRDJ1, the V gene TRDV1; TRDD3 matches at 12 bases. The V and J ends lost 2 bases and 3 bases, in that order; junction bases with no gene match: 28. The germline V gene encodes CDR1 TSWWSYY and CDR2 QGS. The CDR3 covers 24 residues. The CDR3 protein is CALGESPTTELYWGIPRAADKLIF. CDR3 DNA sequence: TGTGCTCTTGGGGAATCACCTACGACCGAGCTGTACTGGGGGATACCAAGGGCAGCCGATAAACTCATCTTT.

The gene calls are TRDV1 and TRDJ1; possibly TRDD2 for D (8 bases). V was cut by 1 base and J by 0 bases, with 33 bases left in between. CDR3 size: 23 residues. The germline CDR1 and CDR2 sequences are TSWWSYY and QGS. CDR3 sequence: CALGERRIDLPTIWGDYTDKLIF. CDR3 DNA: TGTGCTCTTGGGGAACGAAGAATTGATCTTCCTACGATCTGGGGGGACTACACCGATAAACTCATCTTT.

This sequence joins TRDV1 and TRDJ1; D is unresolved. Germline CDR1 reads TSWWSYY; CDR2 reads QGS. The CDR3 length is 16 residues. V was clipped by 0 bases and J by 0 bases, with 11 bases between them. The DNA of the CDR3 is TGTGCTCTTGGGGAACTTACCTCGTCGTACACCGATAAACTCATCTTT. Protein: CALGELTSSYTDKLIF.

This clone was picked up a small number of times. The chain couples TRDV1 to TRDJ1, with 12 positions matching TRDD3. This CDR3 has 20 residues. Germline V gives CDR1 TSWWSYY, CDR2 QGS. Trimming cost V 0 bases and J 4 bases; bases outside gene matches: 15. The CDR3 coding sequence is TGTGCTCTTGGGGAACTGGGTCCGGCCACTGGGGGATACACGGGCGATAAACTCATCTTT. This codes for CALGELGPATGGYTGDKLIF.

This clone appeared a few times. V gene TRDV1 combines with J gene TRDJ1; TRDD3 matches 11 bases. Trimming took 0 bases from V and 0 from J; bases not matched to a gene: 18. There are 22 residues in the CDR3. Germline CDR1 is TSWWSYY and CDR2 is QGS. Written as DNA, the CDR3 is TGTGCTCTTGGGGAACTCGGCCTTCCGTCTTACTGGGGGATATTGTACACCGATAAACTCATCTTT. It translates to CALGELGLPSYWGILYTDKLIF.

This clone was found a few times. The chain uses TRDV1 and TRDJ1; D is unclear. The CDR3 sequence is 16 residues long. Germline loops: CDR1 TSWWSYY, CDR2 QGS. V shed 0 bases and J shed 0 bases, with 11 bases lying between them. The CDR3 DNA is TGTGCTCTTGGGGAACTTAGGGCTTACTACACCGATAAACTCATCTTT. Encoded protein: CALGELRAYYTDKLIF.

This clone was observed a few times. The chain couples TRDV1 to TRDJ1; 10 bases align to TRDD3. The V gene's germline CDR1 is TSWWSYY and CDR2 QGS. V lost 4 bases to trimming and J lost 0 bases; unmatched junction nucleotides: 23. This CDR3 is 22 amino acids long. CDR3 loop: CALGVRISSLLGDPPYTDKLIF. CDR3 in DNA: TGTGCTCTTGGGGTAAGGATATCCTCCTTACTGGGGGATCCACCTTACACCGATAAACTCATCTTT.

This clone was picked up a small number of times. The chain recombines TRDV1 with TRDJ1; D not certain. The germline V gene has CDR1 TSWWSYY and CDR2 QGS. V was pared by 1 base and J by 5 bases, with 8 bases between. The CDR3 is 13 amino acids. CDR3 region: CALGEPIIDKLIF. The CDR3 DNA is TGTGCTCTTGGGGAACCGATCATTGATAAACTCATCTTT.

The chain combines TRDV1 with TRDJ1; 9 bases are shared with TRDD3. V was pared by 2 bases and J by 1 base, with 5 bases of the junction left unmatched. Germline V lookup: CDR1 TSWWSYY, CDR2 QGS. The CDR3 contains 16 residues. CDR3 bases: TGTGCTCTTGGGGAAACGACTGGGGGAATCACCGATAAACTCATCTTT. Amino acid sequence: CALGETTGGITDKLIF.

V gene TRDV1 combines with J gene TRDJ1; TRDD2 might be the D (6 bases). The CDR3 is 21 residues long. Trimming removed 3 bases at V and 0 bases at J, with 29 bases between. Germline V gene data show CDR1 as TSWWSYY and CDR2 as QGS. CDR3 protein: CALGDPAFPRSGGSYTDKLIF. CDR3 sequence (DNA): TGTGCTCTTGGGGACCCGGCCTTCCCAAGGTCGGGGGGTTCGTACACCGATAAACTCATCTTT.

The chain recombines TRDV1 with TRDJ1; 13 bases map to TRDD3. The length of the CDR3 is 19 residues. In germline, CDR1 is TSWWSYY, CDR2 QGS. The junction had 14 bases not matched to a gene; V was cut back by 7 bases and J by 0 bases. The CDR3 is CALALPGTGGYGYTDKLIF. The CDR3 DNA reads TGTGCTCTTGCCCTTCCCGGTACTGGGGGATACGGTTACACCGATAAACTCATCTTT.

A word on this clone: Other DNA sequences in this specimen translate into the identical CDR3. The chain links TRAV29/DV5 to TRDJ1, with 7 bases aligning to TRDD3. Germline V CDR1 and CDR2: NSMFDY, ISSIKDK. This CDR3 comprises 18 residues. The DNA of the CDR3 is TGTGCCGCACCCCTCGAGCTTCCCACGGGGGGGATCGGCGATAAACTCATCTTT. It yields the protein CAAPLELPTGGIGDKLIF.

This chain uses TRDV1 with TRDJ1; D unclear. CDR1 and CDR2 from the germline V gene are TSWWSYY and QGS. V was trimmed by 4 bases and J by 0 bases, leaving 27 bases between them. There are 20 residues in the CDR3. The CDR3 sequence is CALGGPPTGYSPAYTDKLIF. CDR3 DNA sequence: TGTGCTCTTGGGGGACCCCCCACCGGGTACTCCCCTGCGTACACCGATAAACTCATCTTT.

The chain joins TRDV1 to TRDJ1; 12 positions match TRDD3. Germline CDR1 and CDR2: TSWWSYY and QGS. This CDR3 has 19 residues. The V and J ends lost 2 bases and 1 base, in that order; junction bases with no gene match: 11. The CDR3 loop is CALGEVFHWGIPSTDKLIF. CDR3 sequence (DNA): TGTGCTCTTGGGGAAGTCTTCCACTGGGGGATACCCTCCACCGATAAACTCATCTTT.